Described below is a single T cell receptor beta chain sequence and its context. The CDR3 runs 13 residues. V was pared by 3 bases and J by 5 bases, with 9 bases between. Germline CDR1 reads LNHNV; CDR2 reads YYDKDF (reference sequence). Sequencing was performed with immunoSEQ multiplex PCR; in TCRdb, only in-frame clones are kept and a portion is missing. The table shows roughly 49,000 clones, with around 90% occurring only once. This entry is derived from a study of T cell changes during pregnancy in multiple sclerosis. The TCR originated in a female donor in good health, enrolled as a control in a pregnancy study. Sample: peripheral blood, taken in the first trimester of pregnancy. The chain recombines TRBV15 with TRBJ2-3, with D possibly being TRBD2 (6 bases). The CDR3 DNA reads TGTGCCACCAGCAGGGGGACTGGAGATACGCAGTATTTT. Protein: CATSRGTGDTQYF. Full variable domain (missing parts from reference TRBV15 and TRBJ2-3): DAMVIQNPRYQVTQFGKPVTLSCSQTLNHNVMYWYQQKSSQAPKLLFHYYDKDFNNEADTPDNFQSRRPNTSFCFLDIRSPGLGDTAMYLCATSRGTGDTQYFGPGTRLTVL.